Given below is one TCR beta chain in context. The CDR3 consists of 12 residues. The trim removed 8 bases at V and 10 bases at J, leaving 8 bases unmatched. This table comes from immunoSEQ multiplex PCR, and its TCRdb copy is limited to in-frame clones, with some not included. The table lists 55,000 to 75,000 clones, 88% of them singletons. This sample stems from a study of T cell responses to AZD1222 COVID-19 vaccine. Study-level information: Whether given at about 4 or about 12 weeks, second doses were pooled.

V is TRBV12-3 or TRBV12-4 and J is TRBJ2-1, with TRBD1 identical over 7 bases. The receptor was isolated from an adult in good health. The sequencing here drew on peripheral blood, taken on day 0 of AZD1222 vaccination. The chain's CDR3 is CASGLYRGEQFF. In DNA form, the CDR3 reads TGTGCCAGCGGATTGTACAGGGGAGAGCAGTTCTTC.